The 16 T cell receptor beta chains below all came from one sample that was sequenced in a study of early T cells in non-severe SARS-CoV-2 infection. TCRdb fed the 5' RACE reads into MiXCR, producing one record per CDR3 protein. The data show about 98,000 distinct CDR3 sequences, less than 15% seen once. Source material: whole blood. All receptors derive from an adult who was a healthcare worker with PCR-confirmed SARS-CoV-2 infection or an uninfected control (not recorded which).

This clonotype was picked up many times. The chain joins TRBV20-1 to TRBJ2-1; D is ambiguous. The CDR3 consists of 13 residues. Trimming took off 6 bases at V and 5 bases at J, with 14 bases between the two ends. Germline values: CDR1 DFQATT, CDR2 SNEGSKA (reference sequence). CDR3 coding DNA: TGCAGTGCCATCACCCCCTTGGACAATGAGCAGTTCTTC. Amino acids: CSAITPLDNEQFF.

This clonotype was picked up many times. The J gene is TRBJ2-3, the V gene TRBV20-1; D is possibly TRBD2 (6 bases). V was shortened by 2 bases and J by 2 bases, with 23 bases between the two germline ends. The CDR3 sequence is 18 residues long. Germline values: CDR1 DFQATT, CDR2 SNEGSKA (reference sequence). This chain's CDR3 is CSARPKSGPLVITDTQYF. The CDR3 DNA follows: TGCAGTGCTAGACCTAAAAGCGGGCCCCTCGTAATCACAGATACGCAGTATTTT.

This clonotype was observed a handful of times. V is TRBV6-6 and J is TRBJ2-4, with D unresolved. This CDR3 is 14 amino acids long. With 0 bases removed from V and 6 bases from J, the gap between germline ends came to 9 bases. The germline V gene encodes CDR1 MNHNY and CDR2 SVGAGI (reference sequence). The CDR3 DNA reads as TGTGCCAGCAGTTACTCCGAGACTGGAAACATTCAGTACTTC. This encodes CASSYSETGNIQYF.

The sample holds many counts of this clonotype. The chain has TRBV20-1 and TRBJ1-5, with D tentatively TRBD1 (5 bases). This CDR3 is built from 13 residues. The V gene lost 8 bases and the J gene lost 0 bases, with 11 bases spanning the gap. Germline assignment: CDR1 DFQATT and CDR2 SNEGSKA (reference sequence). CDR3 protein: CSLEGHSNQPQHF. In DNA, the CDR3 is TGCAGTTTAGAGGGGCATAGCAATCAGCCCCAGCATTTT.

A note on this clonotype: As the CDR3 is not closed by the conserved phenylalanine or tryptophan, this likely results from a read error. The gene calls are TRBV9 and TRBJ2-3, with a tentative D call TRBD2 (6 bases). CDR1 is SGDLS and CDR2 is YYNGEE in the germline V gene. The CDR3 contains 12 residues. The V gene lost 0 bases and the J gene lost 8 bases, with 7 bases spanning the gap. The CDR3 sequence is CASSVEEGTQYL. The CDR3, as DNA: TGTGCCAGCAGCGTAGAGGAGGGTACGCAGTATCTT.

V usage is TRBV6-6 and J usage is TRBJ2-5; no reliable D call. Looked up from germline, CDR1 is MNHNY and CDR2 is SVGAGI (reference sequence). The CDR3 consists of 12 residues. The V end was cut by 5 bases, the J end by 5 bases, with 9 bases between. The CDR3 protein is CASSRPSETQYF. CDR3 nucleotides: TGTGCCAGCAGTCGACCCTCGGAGACCCAGTACTTC.

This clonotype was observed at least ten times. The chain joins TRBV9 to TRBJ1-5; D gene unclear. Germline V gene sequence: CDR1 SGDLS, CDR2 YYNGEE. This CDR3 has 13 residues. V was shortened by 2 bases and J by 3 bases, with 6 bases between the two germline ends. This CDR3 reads CASSVAANQPQHF. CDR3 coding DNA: TGTGCCAGCAGCGTGGCGGCCAATCAGCCCCAGCATTTT.

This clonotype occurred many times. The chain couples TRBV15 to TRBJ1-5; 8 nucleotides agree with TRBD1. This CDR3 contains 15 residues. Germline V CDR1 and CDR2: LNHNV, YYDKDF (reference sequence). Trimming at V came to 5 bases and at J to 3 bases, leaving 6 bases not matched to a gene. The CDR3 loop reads CATSAHRGINQPQHF. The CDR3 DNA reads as TGTGCCACCAGCGCCCACAGGGGGATCAATCAGCCCCAGCATTTT.

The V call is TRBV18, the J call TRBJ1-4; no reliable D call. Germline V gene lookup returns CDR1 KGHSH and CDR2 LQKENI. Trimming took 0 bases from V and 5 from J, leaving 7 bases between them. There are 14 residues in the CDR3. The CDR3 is CASSPPGWNEKLFF. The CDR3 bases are TGTGCCAGCTCACCACCGGGGTGGAATGAAAAACTGTTTTTT. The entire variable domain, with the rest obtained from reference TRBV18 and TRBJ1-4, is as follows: NAGVMQNPRHLVRRRGQEARLRCSPMKGHSHVYWYRQLPEEGLKFMVYLQKENIIDESGMPKERFSAEFPKEGPSILRIQQVVRGDSAAYFCASSPPGWNEKLFFGSGTQLSVL.

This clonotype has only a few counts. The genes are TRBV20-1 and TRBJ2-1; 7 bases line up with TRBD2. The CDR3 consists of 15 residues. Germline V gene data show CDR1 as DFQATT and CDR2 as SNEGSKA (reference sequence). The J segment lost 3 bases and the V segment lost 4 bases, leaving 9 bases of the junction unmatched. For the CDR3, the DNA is TGCAGTGCTACTCGACTAGCCGCAATCTACAATGAGCAGTTCTTC. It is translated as CSATRLAAIYNEQFF.

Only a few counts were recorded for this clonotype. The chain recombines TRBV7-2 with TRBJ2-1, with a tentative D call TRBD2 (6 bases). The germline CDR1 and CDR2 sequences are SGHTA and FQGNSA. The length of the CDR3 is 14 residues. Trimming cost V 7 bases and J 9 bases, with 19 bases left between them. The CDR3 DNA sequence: TGTGCCAGCAACTCCGGGGTCGGGAGCGGTGAGCAGTTCTTC. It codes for CASNSGVGSGEQFF.

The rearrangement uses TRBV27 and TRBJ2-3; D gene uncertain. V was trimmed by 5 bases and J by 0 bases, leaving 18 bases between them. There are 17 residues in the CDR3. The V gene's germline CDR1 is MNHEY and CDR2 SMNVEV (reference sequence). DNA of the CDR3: TGTGCCAGCAGTCCCCCGGTACTACCACATAGCACAGATACGCAGTATTTT. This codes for CASSPPVLPHSTDTQYF.

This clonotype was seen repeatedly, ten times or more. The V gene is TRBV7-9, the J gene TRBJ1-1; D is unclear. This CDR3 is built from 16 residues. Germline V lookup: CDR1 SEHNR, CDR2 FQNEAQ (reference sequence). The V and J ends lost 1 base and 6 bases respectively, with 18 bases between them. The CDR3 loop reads CASSLGAGDGGPEAFF. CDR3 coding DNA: TGTGCCAGCAGCTTAGGGGCGGGCGACGGCGGCCCTGAAGCTTTCTTT. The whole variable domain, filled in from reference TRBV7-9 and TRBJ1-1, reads DTGVSQNPRHKITKRGQNVTFRCDPISEHNRLYWYRQTLGQGPEFLTYFQNEAQLEKSRLLSDRFSAERPKGSFSTLEIQRTEQGDSAMYLCASSLGAGDGGPEAFFGQGTRLTVV.

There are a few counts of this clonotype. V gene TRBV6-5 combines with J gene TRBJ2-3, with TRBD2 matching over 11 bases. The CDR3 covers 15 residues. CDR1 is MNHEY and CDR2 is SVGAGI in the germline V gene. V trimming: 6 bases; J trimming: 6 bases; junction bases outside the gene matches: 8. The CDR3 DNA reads TGTGCCAGCAGGCCACTAGCGGGAGAACGGGATACGCAGTATTTT. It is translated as CASRPLAGERDTQYF.

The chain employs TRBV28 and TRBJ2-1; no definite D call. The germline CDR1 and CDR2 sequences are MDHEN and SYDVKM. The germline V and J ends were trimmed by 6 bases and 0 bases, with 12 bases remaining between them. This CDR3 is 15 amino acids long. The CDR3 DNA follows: TGTGCCAGCAGGGGGTCCGTGACCTCCTACAATGAGCAGTTCTTC. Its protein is CASRGSVTSYNEQFF.

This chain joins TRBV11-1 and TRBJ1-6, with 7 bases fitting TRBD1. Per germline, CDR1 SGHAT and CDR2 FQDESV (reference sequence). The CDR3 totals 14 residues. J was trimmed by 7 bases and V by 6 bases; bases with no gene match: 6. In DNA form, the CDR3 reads TGTGCCAGCAGACGAGACAGGGTCAATTCACCCCTCCACTTT. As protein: CASRRDRVNSPLHF.